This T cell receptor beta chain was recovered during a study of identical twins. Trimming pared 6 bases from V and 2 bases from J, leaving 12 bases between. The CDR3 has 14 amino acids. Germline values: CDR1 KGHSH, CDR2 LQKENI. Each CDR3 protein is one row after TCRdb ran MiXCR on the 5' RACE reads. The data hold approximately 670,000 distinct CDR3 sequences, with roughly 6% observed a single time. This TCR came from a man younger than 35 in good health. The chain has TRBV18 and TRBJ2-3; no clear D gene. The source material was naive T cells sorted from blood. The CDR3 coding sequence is TGTGCCAGCTCTAGCTGGACGGACACAGATACGCAGTATTTT. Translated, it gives CASSSWTDTDTQYF.